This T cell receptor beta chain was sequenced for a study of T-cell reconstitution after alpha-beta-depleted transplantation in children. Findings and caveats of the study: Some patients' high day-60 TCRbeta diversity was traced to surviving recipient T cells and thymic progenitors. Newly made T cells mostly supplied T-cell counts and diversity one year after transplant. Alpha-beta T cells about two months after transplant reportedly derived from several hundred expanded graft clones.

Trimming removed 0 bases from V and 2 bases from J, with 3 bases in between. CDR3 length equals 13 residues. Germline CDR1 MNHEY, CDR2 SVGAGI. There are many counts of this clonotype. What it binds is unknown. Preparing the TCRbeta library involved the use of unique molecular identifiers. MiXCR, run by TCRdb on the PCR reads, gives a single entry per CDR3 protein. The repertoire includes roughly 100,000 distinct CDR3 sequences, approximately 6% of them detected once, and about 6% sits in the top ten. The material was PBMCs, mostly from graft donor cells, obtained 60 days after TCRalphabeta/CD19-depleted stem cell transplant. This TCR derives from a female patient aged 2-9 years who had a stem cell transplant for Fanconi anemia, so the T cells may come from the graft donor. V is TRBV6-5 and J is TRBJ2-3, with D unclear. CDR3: CASSYSYTDTQYF. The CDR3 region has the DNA TGTGCCAGCAGTTACTCTTACACAGATACGCAGTATTTT.